The 24 T cell receptor beta chains below were found in one sample sequenced in a study of blood T cell repertoires in COVID-19. Produced via immunoSEQ multiplex PCR; TCRdb's table is partial and in-frame only. The sample consists of about 91,000 clones, approximately 82% of them appearing once. Sample: peripheral blood. The receptor source for this set is a man aged 50 to 60 with active or convalescent COVID-19.

The chain employs TRBV20-1 and TRBJ1-6; tentative D call: TRBD1 (6 bases). The CDR3 contains 13 residues. Germline-derived CDR1 and CDR2 are DFQATT and SNEGSKA (reference sequence). Trimming shortened V by 3 bases and J by 8 bases, and 11 bases separated the two germline ends. The CDR3 DNA reads as TGCAGTGCTAGTAGACAGGCAGATTCACCCCTCCACTTT. It specifies CSASRQADSPLHF.

The chain links TRBV5-8 to TRBJ1-2; the D gene is possibly TRBD1 (5 bases). The CDR3 is 18 residues long. Germline CDR1 is SGHTS and CDR2 is YDEGEE. The V end lost 5 bases, the J end lost 9 bases, and 32 bases lay between the germline ends. As DNA, the CDR3 is TGTGCCAGCAGTTCGGACAAACGGTCTATGTGGGTCCCTATTTGCTACACCTTC. It codes for CASSSDKRSMWVPICYTF.

V is TRBV30 and J is TRBJ1-1, with D maybe TRBD1 (6 bases). V lost 1 base and J 11 bases, leaving 17 bases between the germline ends. CDR1 is GTSNPN, CDR2 SVGIG, per germline (reference sequence). The CDR3 spans 13 residues. The CDR3 DNA is TGTGCCTGGAGTGCTCAGGGGCCCCTGATGGCTTTCTTT. This encodes CAWSAQGPLMAFF.

V and J are TRBV4-1 and TRBJ1-3; D unresolved. The CDR3 runs to 15 residues. Germline V gene sequence: CDR1 MGHRA, CDR2 YSYEKL. V lost 4 bases, J lost 3 bases, and 13 bases lay in between. CDR3 DNA: TGCGCCAGCAGCCTCCGTGTCGGGGATGGAAACACCATATATTTT. It codes for CASSLRVGDGNTIYF.

This clone was seen a handful of times. The chain combines TRBV6-5 with TRBJ2-1, with TRBD1 as a possible D gene (5 bases). CDR3 length: 14 amino acids. Trimming took 7 bases from V and 5 from J, leaving 15 bases between them. Germline CDR1 reads MNHEY; CDR2 reads SVGAGI. This CDR3 reads CASMEQVGHNEQFF. CDR3 nucleotides: TGTGCCAGCATGGAACAGGTGGGGCACAATGAGCAGTTCTTC.

The CDR3 nucleotides are TGTGCCAGCAGCCAAGCAGGGACCGGGGAGCTGTTTTTT. Translated: CASSQAGTGELFF. The V call is TRBV3-1 (or the pseudogene TRBV3-2), the J call TRBJ2-2; D might be TRBD1 (5 bases). V was shortened by 1 base and J by 5 bases, with 5 bases between the two germline ends. CDR1 and CDR2 (germline): LGHDT, YNNKEL (reference sequence). The CDR3 is made up of 13 amino acids.

This clone was seen a handful of times. The chain is built from TRBV24-1 and TRBJ1-5; TRBD1 matches at 7 bases. Per germline, CDR1 KGHDR and CDR2 SFDVKD. This CDR3 has 17 amino acids. V was pared by 5 bases and J by 3 bases, with 12 bases of the junction left unmatched. The CDR3 DNA reads TGTGCCACCAGTGCCCGCCCGGGACAGAAAAACAATCAGCCCCAGCATTTT. Protein sequence: CATSARPGQKNNQPQHF.

The J gene is TRBJ1-5, the V gene TRBV18; D perhaps matches TRBD1 (6 bases). The CDR3 runs 18 residues. V was trimmed by 2 bases and J by 1 base, leaving 18 bases between them. Germline V lookup: CDR1 KGHSH, CDR2 LQKENI. As DNA, the CDR3 is TGTGCCAGCTCACCATTTAGGACAGTGGACGAGAGCAATCAGCCCCAGCATTTT. Translated: CASSPFRTVDESNQPQHF.

V is TRBV3-1 (or the pseudogene TRBV3-2) and J is TRBJ1-6, with a possible D match to TRBD1 (5 bases). CDR3 length equals 14 residues. Deletions cut 8 bases from V and 0 bases from J, with 8 bases between. Per the germline V gene, CDR1 is LGHDT and CDR2 is YNNKEL (reference sequence). The DNA of the CDR3 is TGTGCCAGCGGGGGGGGCTCCTATAATTCACCCCTCCACTTT. As protein: CASGGGSYNSPLHF.

The genes are TRBV19 and TRBJ1-2, with TRBD1 matching 9 bases. The germline V gene has CDR1 LNHDA and CDR2 SQIVND (reference sequence). V lost 2 bases and J lost 4; bases outside the gene matches: 5. This CDR3 has 15 amino acids. The CDR3 loop reads CASSISGQGGYGYTF. The CDR3 DNA sequence: TGTGCCAGTAGTATATCGGGACAGGGTGGCTATGGCTACACCTTC.

This clone was seen just once. The chain combines TRBV7-2 with TRBJ1-6, with D possibly matching TRBD1 (6 bases). Per germline, CDR1 SGHTA and CDR2 FQGNSA. There are 15 residues in the CDR3. Trimming left V 4 bases short and J 15 bases short, with 22 bases between. In DNA form, the CDR3 reads TGTGCCAGCAGCTCTCACAGGGAAATAAATCAAATCCTCCACTTT. Amino acid sequence: CASSSHREINQILHF.

In the case of this clone: One end of the junction varies from germline; a read error may be responsible. The chain carries TRBV19 and TRBJ1-6; no clear D gene. The germline gives CDR1 LNHDA, CDR2 SQIVND (reference sequence). The CDR3 has 11 amino acids. This chain's CDR3 is CVSSSNSPLHF. CDR3 DNA sequence: TGTGTCAGTAGCTCCAATTCACCCCTCCACTTT.

The chain joins TRBV28 to TRBJ1-1, with 9 bases that match TRBD1. The J segment lost 0 bases and the V segment lost 5 bases, leaving 7 bases of the junction unmatched. The CDR3 contains 16 residues. Germline CDR1 is MDHEN and CDR2 is SYDVKM. The CDR3: CASSPQGARMNTEAFF. CDR3 nucleotide sequence: TGTGCCAGCAGTCCACAGGGGGCGAGGATGAACACTGAAGCTTTCTTT.

The gene calls are TRBV5-6 and TRBJ1-2, with TRBD1 matching 9 bases. CDR1 is SGHDT and CDR2 is YYEEEE in the germline V gene. J gave up 7 bases and V 2 bases, and 15 bases lay outside the gene matches. The CDR3 extends over 17 amino acids. CDR3 nucleotides: TGTGCCAGCAGCTTTCTGGATTGGGACAGGGTATCTTCTGGCTACACCTTC. Residues: CASSFLDWDRVSSGYTF. Full variable domain (remainder filled in from reference TRBV5-6 and TRBJ1-2): DAGVTQSPTHLIKTRGQQVTLRCSPKSGHDTVSWYQQALGQGPQFIFQYYEEEERQRGNFPDRFSGHQFPNYSSELNVNALLLGDSALYLCASSFLDWDRVSSGYTFGSGTRLTVV.

DNA for the CDR3: TGTGCCAGCCACGCGACAGGGATGAGCAATCAGCCCCAGCATTTT. Translated, it gives CASHATGMSNQPQHF. V usage is TRBV18 and J usage is TRBJ1-5; 7 bases map to TRBD1. J lost 1 base, V lost 8 bases, and 8 bases had no gene match. CDR3 length: 15 amino acids. Germline V gives CDR1 KGHSH, CDR2 LQKENI.

The V gene is TRBV30, the J gene TRBJ2-3, with 7 nucleotides matching TRBD2. The V and J ends lost 4 bases and 5 bases, in that order; junction bases with no gene match: 9. Germline V CDR1 and CDR2: GTSNPN, SVGIG (reference sequence). CDR3 size: 14 residues. CDR3 sequence: CAWTWGGIKDTQYF. DNA of the CDR3: TGTGCCTGGACCTGGGGGGGGATAAAAGATACGCAGTATTTT.

V usage is TRBV11-2 and J usage is TRBJ2-3; the match to TRBD2 covers 7 bases. V gave up 1 base and J gave up 6 bases; unmatched junction bases: 7. Germline assignment: CDR1 SGHAT and CDR2 FQNNGV. The CDR3 has 15 residues. CDR3 loop: CASSLATGGRDTQYF. The CDR3 bases are TGTGCCAGCAGCTTAGCGACGGGGGGACGGGATACGCAGTATTTT. Full variable domain (rest looked up from reference TRBV11-2 and TRBJ2-3): EAGVAQSPRYKIIEKRQSVAFWCNPISGHATLYWYQQILGQGPKLLIQFQNNGVVDDSQLPKDRFSAERLKGVDSTLKIQPAKLEDSAVYLCASSLATGGRDTQYFGPGTRLTVL.

This chain links TRBV9 with TRBJ2-5; weak D call: TRBD2 (6 bases). Germline-derived CDR1 and CDR2 are SGDLS and YYNGEE. With 3 bases removed from V and 2 bases from J, the gap between germline ends came to 8 bases. The CDR3 totals 13 residues. CDR3 bases: TGTGCCAGCAGCGGAGGAGGGCAAGAGACCCAGTACTTC. Encoded protein: CASSGGGQETQYF.

This rearrangement joins TRBV28 to TRBJ2-1, with a tentative D call TRBD1 (5 bases). The length of the CDR3 is 16 residues. CDR1 MDHEN and CDR2 SYDVKM come from the germline V gene. Trimming took 5 bases from V and 2 from J, leaving 16 bases between them. CDR3 DNA: TGTGCCAGCAGTCCTAGTCAGGGATCAACCTACAATGAGCAGTTCTTC. As protein: CASSPSQGSTYNEQFF.

The chain has TRBV6-6 and TRBJ2-3, with D hard to call. This CDR3 has 13 amino acids. Germline V CDR1 and CDR2: MNHNY, SVGAGI (reference sequence). V was cut by 3 bases and J by 2 bases, with 6 bases left in between. The CDR3 sequence is CASSYLDTDTQYF. CDR3 nucleotides: TGTGCCAGCAGTTATCTAGACACAGATACGCAGTATTTT.

The CDR3 spells CAISDTGTGVYEQYF. CDR3 nucleotide sequence: TGTGCCATCAGTGATACCGGGACAGGGGTTTACGAGCAGTACTTC. The chain recombines TRBV10-3 with TRBJ2-7, with 10 bases identical to TRBD1. Germline V gene lookup returns CDR1 ENHRY and CDR2 SYGVKD. The ends lost 3 bases at V and 4 bases at J; junction bases unmatched: 6. This CDR3 region has 15 residues.

The chain couples TRBV20-1 to TRBJ1-2, with D hard to call. Germline lookup yields CDR1 DFQATT and CDR2 SNEGSKA (reference sequence). Trimming took off 4 bases at V and 10 bases at J, with 13 bases between the two ends. The CDR3 is made up of 11 amino acids. The CDR3: CSAITPADYTF. The CDR3 coding sequence is TGCAGTGCTATCACACCGGCGGACTACACCTTC.

The V gene is TRBV21-1, the J gene TRBJ1-3; the D call TRBD1 from the table was never checked on the DNA. TRBV21-1 is recorded as a pseudogene. This CDR3 has 17 amino acids. The chain's CDR3 is CASSKVVGTASGNTIYF. Written as DNA, the CDR3 is TGTGCCAGCAGCAAAGTCGTCGGGACAGCCTCTGGAAACACCATATATTTT.

This chain joins TRBV6-1 and TRBJ1-2; D remains unclear. The CDR3 is 12 amino acids. V dropped 1 base and J dropped 7 bases, with 7 bases sitting between them. In germline, CDR1 is MNHNS, CDR2 SASEGT. CDR3 nucleotide sequence: TGTGCCAGCAGTGAAGGGGGAGTTGGCTACACCTTC. This encodes CASSEGGVGYTF.